These T cell receptor beta chains were read from a single sample in a study of cytomegalovirus exposure and HLA in healthy donors. The method was immunoSEQ multiplex PCR; TCRdb's version includes in-frame clones alone and lacks a portion of them. This table holds around 130,000 clones, less than 75% found once. The specimen was PBMCs. These receptors were collected from a middle-aged woman in good health and CMV-seropositive. CDR3s include the opening cysteine and the closing phenylalanine or tryptophan. A D gene is named only where the DNA matches it firmly. A row's size may be missing; if present it is once, few, many or a size class.

j_call,d_call,v_call,clone_size,cdr3_aa,cdr3_nt
TRBJ1-4,TRBD1,TRBV7-9,.,CASSLATGGNEKLFF,TGTGCCAGCAGCTTAGCGACAGGGGGTAACGAAAAACTGTTTTTT
TRBJ1-6,.,TRBV2,once,CASSGGGGALGRNSPLHF,TGTGCCAGCAGTGGAGGGGGGGGCGCTTTGGGAAGGAATTCACCCCTCCACTTT
TRBJ1-2,.,TRBV7-8,.,CASSPSEGRSYTF,TGTGCCAGCAGCCCGTCGGAGGGGAGAAGCTACACCTTC
TRBJ1-1,.,TRBV4-1,.,CASSPSGWFGEAFF,TGCGCCAGCAGCCCTTCCGGTTGGTTCGGTGAAGCTTTCTTT
TRBJ1-2,.,TRBV27,.,CASRFHAQGKNYGYTF,TGTGCCAGCAGGTTCCACGCACAGGGAAAGAACTATGGCTACACCTTC
TRBJ1-5,.,TRBV15,.,CATSGTLRDNQPQHF,TGTGCCACCAGCGGGACACTTCGCGACAATCAGCCCCAGCATTTT
TRBJ2-7,.,TRBV7-9,.,CASSESGGSYEQYF,TGTGCCAGCAGCGAGTCTGGGGGGTCCTACGAGCAGTACTTC
TRBJ2-7,.,TRBV2,.,CASRRSWGPSYEQYF,TGTGCCAGCAGGAGGAGCTGGGGGCCTTCCTACGAGCAGTACTTC
TRBJ2-5,TRBD2,TRBV18,.,CASSSSGGALETQYF,TGTGCCAGCTCATCTAGCGGGGGGGCCCTGGAGACCCAGTACTTC
TRBJ1-6,.,TRBV21-1,.,CASSPCGGPLHF,TGTGCCAGCAGCCCCTGCGGCGGACCCCTCCACTTT
TRBJ2-5,.,TRBV7-2,few,CASSSVSSGETQYF,TGTGCCAGCAGCTCTGTCTCATCCGGGGAGACCCAGTACTTC
TRBJ2-5,.,TRBV5-1,few,CASSPRERQETQYF,TGCGCCAGCAGCCCCCGGGAGCGGCAAGAGACCCAGTACTTC
TRBJ1-5,.,TRBV9,.,CASSVARGRRTGNQPQHF,TGTGCCAGCAGCGTAGCTAGGGGCCGCCGTACGGGCAATCAGCCCCAGCATTTT
TRBJ1-1,.,TRBV18,.,CASSASTGMNTEAFF,TGTGCCAGCTCAGCCTCGACAGGCATGAACACTGAAGCTTTCTTT
TRBJ2-7,TRBD1,TRBV5-8,.,CASSLFSGTASYEQYF,TGTGCCAGCAGCTTGTTTTCCGGGACAGCCTCCTACGAGCAGTACTTC
TRBJ2-2,.,TRBV7-9,.,CASSLDTGELFF,TGTGCCAGCAGCCTTGACACCGGGGAGCTGTTTTTT
TRBJ2-5,TRBD1,TRBV29-1,.,CSADRESPTQYF,TGCAGCGCTGACAGGGAATCCCCGACCCAGTACTTC
TRBJ1-1,TRBD1,TRBV30,.,CAGRQGNAMNTEAFF,TGTGCCGGACGACAGGGGAACGCAATGAACACTGAAGCTTTCTTT
TRBJ2-2,TRBD1,TRBV6-1,.,CASSELAGGMMDTGELFF,TGTGCCAGCAGTGAATTGGCAGGGGGTATGATGGACACCGGGGAGCTGTTTTTT
TRBJ2-7,.,TRBV28,.,CASSSGVYEQYF,TGTGCCAGCAGCTCAGGGGTTTACGAGCAGTACTTC
TRBJ2-7,TRBD2,TRBV9,.,CASSAERGGKQYF,TGTGCCAGCAGCGCCGAACGGGGAGGGAAGCAGTACTTC
TRBJ1-4,.,TRBV4-3,.,CASSEQVAAANEKLFF,TGCGCCAGCAGCGAACAGGTGGCGGCAGCTAATGAAAAACTGTTTTTT
TRBJ2-2,.,TRBV18,.,CASSEATSFGELFF,TGTGCCAGCTCAGAAGCCACTAGTTTCGGGGAGCTGTTTTTT
TRBJ2-5,.,TRBV28,once,CAPESGAVREQYF,TGTGCCCCCGAATCGGGAGCGGTTCGGGAGCAGTACTTC
TRBJ2-5,TRBD2,TRBV7-9,.,CASSTGLAGQETQYF,TGTGCCAGCAGCACGGGACTAGCGGGGCAAGAGACCCAGTACTTC
TRBJ2-1,TRBD2,TRBV9,.,CASSPLGLASNEQFF,TGTGCCAGCAGCCCCCTGGGACTAGCGAGCAATGAGCAGTTCTTC
TRBJ2-3,TRBD2,TRBV10-3,.,CAISSGGSTDTQYF,TGTGCCATCAGTAGCGGGGGATCCACAGATACGCAGTATTTT
TRBJ2-7,.,TRBV15,.,CATSRGGTDCEQYF,TGTGCCACCAGCAGAGGCGGGACCGACTGCGAGCAGTACTTC
TRBJ1-4,TRBD1,TRBV19,.,CASSPTPQGGEKLFF,TGTGCCAGTAGTCCCACCCCCCAGGGGGGAGAAAAACTGTTTTTT
TRBJ2-6,TRBD1,TRBV30,few,CAWSRNRGYSGANVLTF,TGTGCCTGGAGTAGGAACAGGGGTTACTCTGGGGCCAACGTCCTGACTTTC
TRBJ2-2,.,TRBV10-2,.,CASSESFTGELFF,TGCGCCAGCAGTGAGTCCTTCACCGGGGAGCTGTTTTTT
TRBJ1-3,.,TRBV20-1,.,CSARAGNTIYF,TGCAGTGCTAGAGCAGGGAACACCATATATTTT
TRBJ2-2,.,TRBV27,few,CASSSGQYRELFF,TGTGCCAGCAGTTCCGGACAGTACCGGGAGCTGTTTTTT
TRBJ2-7,TRBD2,TRBV7-3,.,CASSPPGGYEQYF,TGTGCCAGCAGCCCGCCGGGGGGGTACGAGCAGTACTTC